A single T cell receptor beta chain is shown here with its context. What this receptor recognizes is not known. Qualities for individual bases were not recorded, and no much larger clone is one base off. The sample is drawn from a study of blood T cell repertoires in COVID-19 (dated by TCRdb to 2018 to 2020). Turning to the overall study: Collaborator samples came from the United States, Italy and Spain and covered acute and convalescent phases of COVID-19. The prospective study material was composed of cDNA or gDNA derived from T cells, B-cell-depleted T cells, or PBMCs. Deeply sampled blood TCRbeta repertoires from subjects exposed to, actively infected with, or recovered from COVID-19 were included in the dataset. The repertoires were released in a freely available public database intended as a resource for research on the immune response to SARS-CoV-2. Samples came from the ongoing ImmuneRACE study (first 160 participants) plus 1,254 subjects from 6 global collaborators. The sample metadata nearly always contained a de-identified subject ID, COVID-19 status, age in years and sex. Where available, HLA class I and class II types were taken from metadata supplied by the sample provider and were not determined by assay-based typing.

Looking up the germline V gene (reference sequence) yields CDR1 LGHDT and CDR2 YNNKEL. V lost 0 bases and J lost 5 bases; the stretch between them is 13 bases long. Its CDR3 holds 15 amino acids, cysteine through phenylalanine. The DNA shown is the 45-base CDR3, in frame from base 1. General study outcomes and caveats: Clinical and demographic metadata were provided uncurated, with the amount varying by source and participant.

Each collaborating institution followed its own protocols to collect whole blood in K2EDTA tubes. For TCRbeta analysis, collaborators shipped samples as frozen whole blood, isolated PBMCs, or DNA extracted from either of those sample types. TCRbeta CDR3 regions were amplified from genomic DNA using the immunoSEQ Assay, a bias-controlled multiplex PCR. On the study's bioinformatics: Within the assay, amplification of reference gene primers was used to estimate how many nucleated cells each sample contained. To quantify the absolute abundance of each unique TCRbeta CDR3 rearrangement, sequence reads were collapsed and filtered. For each sample, productive Simpson clonality was calculated by taking the square root of Simpson's diversity index across productive rearrangements. TCRdb holds this immuneACCESS table with in-frame rearrangements only. Some clones are missing; in checked studies, unresolved V genes explain under half, and the rest has no known cause. The D gene and trimming were derived from the DNA, and the V and J assignments and clone size from that table. For this sample there are 30,000 or so clones; roughly four fifths appear just once. The ten largest clones represent roughly 37% of the sample.

The receptor was derived from a man aged 80 or over with active or convalescent COVID-19. The chain links TRBV3-1 (or the pseudogene TRBV3-2) with TRBJ2-5; the D gene cannot be named for sure. The sample comprised peripheral blood. The DNA sequence is as follows: TGTGCCAGCAGCCAAGATGCCCGTCATCGGGAGACCCAGTACTTC. It encodes CASSQDARHRETQYF.